The source of this T cell receptor (beta chain) is a study of OX40 agonist ivuxolimab in advanced cancers. TCRdb's copy holds only in-frame clones and misses some; the assay was immunoSEQ multiplex PCR. This sample has 75,000 to 80,000 clones, with 84% found just once. The timepoints at which blood was sampled were baseline, cycle 4 day 1, and cycle 7 day 1. The material sequenced was CD4+ or CD8+ T cells sorted from blood, taken in a trial of the OX40 agonist ivuxolimab. The TCR comes from an adult with an advanced solid tumor such as melanoma, head and neck, liver or kidney cancer.

The CDR3 loop is CASSLNGGRRGDTQYF. The CDR3 nucleotides are TGTGCCAGCAGCTTAAACGGCGGGAGGCGAGGAGATACGCAGTATTTT. The J gene is TRBJ2-3, the V gene TRBV7-9; 8 nucleotides agree with TRBD2. V was clipped by 2 bases and J by 5 bases; unmatched bases: 9. The CDR3 runs 16 residues. Germline V lookup: CDR1 SEHNR, CDR2 FQNEAQ (reference sequence).